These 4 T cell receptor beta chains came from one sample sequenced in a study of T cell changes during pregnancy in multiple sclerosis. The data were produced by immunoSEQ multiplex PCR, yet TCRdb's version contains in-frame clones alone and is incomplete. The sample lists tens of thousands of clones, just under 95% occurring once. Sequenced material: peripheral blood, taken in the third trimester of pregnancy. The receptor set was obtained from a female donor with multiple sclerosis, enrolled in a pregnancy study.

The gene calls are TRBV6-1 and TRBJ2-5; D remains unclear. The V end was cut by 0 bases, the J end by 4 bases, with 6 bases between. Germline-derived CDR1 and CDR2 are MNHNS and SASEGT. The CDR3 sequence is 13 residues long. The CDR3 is CASSEAARETQYF. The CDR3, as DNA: TGTGCCAGCAGTGAAGCTGCGCGAGAGACCCAGTACTTC.

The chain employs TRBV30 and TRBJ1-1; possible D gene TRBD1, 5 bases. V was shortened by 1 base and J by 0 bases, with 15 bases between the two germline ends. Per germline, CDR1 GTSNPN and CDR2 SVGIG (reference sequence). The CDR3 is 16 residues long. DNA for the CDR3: TGTGCCTGGAGTGATCCCCCTGGACACCTGAACACTGAAGCTTTCTTT. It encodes CAWSDPPGHLNTEAFF.

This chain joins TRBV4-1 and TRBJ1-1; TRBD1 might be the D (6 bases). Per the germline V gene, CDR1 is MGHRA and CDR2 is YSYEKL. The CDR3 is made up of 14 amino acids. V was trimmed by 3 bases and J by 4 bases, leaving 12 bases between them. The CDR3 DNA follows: TGCGCCAGCAGCCAGCCACAGGGCCCCACTGAAGCTTTCTTT. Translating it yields CASSQPQGPTEAFF.

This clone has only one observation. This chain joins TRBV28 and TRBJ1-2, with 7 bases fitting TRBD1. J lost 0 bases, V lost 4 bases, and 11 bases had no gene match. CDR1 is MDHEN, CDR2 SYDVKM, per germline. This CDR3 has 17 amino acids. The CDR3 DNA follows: TGTGCCAGCAGTTCCTATCTTTTGACAGGGACTAACTATGGCTACACCTTC. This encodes CASSSYLLTGTNYGYTF.